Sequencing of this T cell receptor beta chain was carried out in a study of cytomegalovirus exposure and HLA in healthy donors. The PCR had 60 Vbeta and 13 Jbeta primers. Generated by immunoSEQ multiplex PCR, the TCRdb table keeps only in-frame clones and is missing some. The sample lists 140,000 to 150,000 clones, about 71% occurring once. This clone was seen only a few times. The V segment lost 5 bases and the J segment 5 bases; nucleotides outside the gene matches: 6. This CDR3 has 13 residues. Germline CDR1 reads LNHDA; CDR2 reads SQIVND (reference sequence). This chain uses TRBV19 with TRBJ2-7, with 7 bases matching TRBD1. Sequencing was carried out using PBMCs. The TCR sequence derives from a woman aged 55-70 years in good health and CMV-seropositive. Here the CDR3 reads CASSSARGNEQYF. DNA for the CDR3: TGTGCCAGTAGTTCGGCCAGGGGGAACGAGCAGTACTTC.